This is a list of T cell receptor beta chains from one sample in a study of hypomethylating agent response in myelodysplastic syndrome. Sequenced by immunoSEQ multiplex PCR; TCRdb stores in-frame clones only, minus some. The table has 6,000 or so clones, just under 85% seen once. Sequencing was performed on bone marrow, taken before or after starting hypomethylating agent treatment for myelodysplastic syndrome (not recorded which). These receptors all come from a human donor with myelodysplastic syndrome. CDR3s include the opening cysteine and the closing phenylalanine or tryptophan.

V gene	J gene	CDR3 protein
TRBV2	TRBJ2-1	CASSDSSSYNEQFF
TRBV5-4	TRBJ1-2	CASSFSVGRDYGYTF
TRBV7-2	TRBJ1-2	CASSLAGFGGRAYGYTF
TRBV7-2	TRBJ1-6	CASSLWGSPLHF
TRBV5-1	TRBJ2-1	CASSLGLDRGFLSSYNEQFF
TRBV7-9	TRBJ1-5	CASSSSGGGGGNQPQHF
TRBV9	TRBJ1-1	CASSPRNGGVSEAFF
TRBV6-6	TRBJ1-5	CASTGSYSNQPQHF
TRBV4-2	TRBJ1-5	CASSQEGWGGDQPQHF
TRBV7-9	TRBJ2-7	CASSATKYEQYF
TRBV6-6	TRBJ2-2	CAISFPSGVNTGELFF
TRBV19	TRBJ2-1	CASSIGWRTYNEQFF
TRBV19	TRBJ2-2	CASTPGTVNTGELFF
TRBV5-1	TRBJ2-1	CASSMDLAGGLSEQFF
TRBV6-1	TRBJ1-2	CASSEIPGAAGYTF
TRBV2	TRBJ2-7	CASSLGQVFYEQYF
TRBV6-6	TRBJ2-3	CASRGRADTQYF
TRBV2	TRBJ1-5	CASSEAVMGGGNQPQHF
TRBV5-4	TRBJ2-5	CASSTTQGIETQYF
TRBV5-1	TRBJ1-5	CASSETGTQPQHF
TRBV2	TRBJ2-7	CASGGLVEQYF
TRBV5-1	TRBJ2-2	CASSLDPDRAGELFF
TRBV5-5	TRBJ2-5	CASRPDRFREETQYF
TRBV19	TRBJ1-5	CASSVGGGLDQPQHF
TRBV5-1	TRBJ1-1	CASRGDSSSNTEAFF
TRBV29-1	TRBJ2-3	CSVTSGSTDTQYF
TRBV29-1	TRBJ2-7	CSVEGAKTYEQYF
TRBV14	TRBJ2-2	CASSQTRGGTGELFF
TRBV9	TRBJ1-3	CASSATQGSGNTIYF
TRBV29-1	TRBJ1-1	CSVDSGTVSMNTEAFF
TRBV2	TRBJ2-7	CASKEGAAYEQYF
TRBV7-2	TRBJ2-1	CASSPYLAMSGNEQFF
TRBV27	TRBJ2-7	CASRRLTGGLEQYF
TRBV30	TRBJ1-5	CAWSSDRGHNSPQHF
TRBV18	TRBJ2-2	CASSPSGATGELFF
TRBV11-3	TRBJ1-1	CASSLEGGQGAFF
TRBV30	TRBJ2-1	CAWSSPGSGRGNEQFF
TRBV27	TRBJ2-1	CASSFRGSGEQFF
TRBV30	TRBJ1-6	CAWRPYYNSPLHF
TRBV6-5	TRBJ1-2	CASSYSGQGSYGYTF
TRBV30	TRBJ1-1	CAWSPQGYRVTEAFF